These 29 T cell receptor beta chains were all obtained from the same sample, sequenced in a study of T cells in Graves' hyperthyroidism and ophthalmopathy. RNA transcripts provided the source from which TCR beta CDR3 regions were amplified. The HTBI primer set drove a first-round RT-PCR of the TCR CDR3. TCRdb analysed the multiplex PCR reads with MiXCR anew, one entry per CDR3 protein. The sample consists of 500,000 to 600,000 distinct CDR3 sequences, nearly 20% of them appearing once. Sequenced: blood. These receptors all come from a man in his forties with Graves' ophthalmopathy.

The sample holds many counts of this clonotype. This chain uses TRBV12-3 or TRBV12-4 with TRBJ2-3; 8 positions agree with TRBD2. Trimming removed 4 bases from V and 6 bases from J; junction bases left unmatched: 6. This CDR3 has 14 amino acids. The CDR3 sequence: CASSSGLAGDTQYF. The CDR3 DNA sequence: TGTGCCAGCAGTTCTGGACTAGCAGGGGATACGCAGTATTTT.

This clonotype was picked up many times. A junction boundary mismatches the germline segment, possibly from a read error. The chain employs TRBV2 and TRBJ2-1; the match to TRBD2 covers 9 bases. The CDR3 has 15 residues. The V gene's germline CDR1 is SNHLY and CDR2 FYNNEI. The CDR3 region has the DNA TGTGCCAGCACTGAAGGGAGACTAGCGGATGCTGAGCAGTTCTTC. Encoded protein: CASTEGRLADAEQFF.

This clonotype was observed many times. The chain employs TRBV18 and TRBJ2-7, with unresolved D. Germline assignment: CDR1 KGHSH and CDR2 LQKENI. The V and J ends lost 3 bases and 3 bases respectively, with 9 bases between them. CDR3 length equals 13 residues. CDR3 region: CASSPRADYEQYF. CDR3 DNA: TGTGCCAGCTCACCGCGTGCAGACTACGAGCAGTACTTC.

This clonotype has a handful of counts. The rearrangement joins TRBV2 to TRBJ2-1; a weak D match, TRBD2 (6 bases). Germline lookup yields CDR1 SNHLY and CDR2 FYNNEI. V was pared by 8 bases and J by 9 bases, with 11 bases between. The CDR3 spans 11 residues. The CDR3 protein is CASRQGGEQFF. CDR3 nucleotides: TGTGCCAGCCGGCAGGGAGGTGAGCAGTTCTTC.

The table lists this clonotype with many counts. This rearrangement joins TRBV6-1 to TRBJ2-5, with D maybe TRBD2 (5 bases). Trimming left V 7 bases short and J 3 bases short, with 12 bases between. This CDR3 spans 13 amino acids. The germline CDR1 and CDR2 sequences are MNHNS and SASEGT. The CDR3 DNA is TGTGCCAGCAACTCGGGATTTGAAGAGACCCAGTACTTC. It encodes CASNSGFEETQYF.

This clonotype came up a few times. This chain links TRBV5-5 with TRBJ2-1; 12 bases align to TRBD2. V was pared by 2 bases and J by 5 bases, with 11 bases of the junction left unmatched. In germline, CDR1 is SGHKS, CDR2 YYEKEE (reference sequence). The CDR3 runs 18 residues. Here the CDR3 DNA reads TGTGCCAGCAGCTTTTCATCTAGCGGGAGGGCGACCAACAATGAGCAGTTCTTC. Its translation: CASSFSSSGRATNNEQFF.

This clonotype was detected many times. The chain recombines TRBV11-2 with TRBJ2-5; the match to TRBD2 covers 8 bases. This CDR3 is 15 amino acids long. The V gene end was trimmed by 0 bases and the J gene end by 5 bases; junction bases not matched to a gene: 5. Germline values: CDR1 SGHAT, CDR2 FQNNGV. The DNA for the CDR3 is TGTGCCAGCAGCTTAGAACCCGGGAGGGGGGAGACCCAGTACTTC. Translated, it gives CASSLEPGRGETQYF.

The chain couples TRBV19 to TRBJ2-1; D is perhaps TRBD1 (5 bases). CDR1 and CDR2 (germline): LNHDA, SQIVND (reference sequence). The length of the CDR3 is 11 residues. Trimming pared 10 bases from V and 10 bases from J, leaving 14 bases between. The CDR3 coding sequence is TGTGCCACCAGGGTGGGTCAGGAGCAGTTCTTC. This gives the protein CATRVGQEQFF.

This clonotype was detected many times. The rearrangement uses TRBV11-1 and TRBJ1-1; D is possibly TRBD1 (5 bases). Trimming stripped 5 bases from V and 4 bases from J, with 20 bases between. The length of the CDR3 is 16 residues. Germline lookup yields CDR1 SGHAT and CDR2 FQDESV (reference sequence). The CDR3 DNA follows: TGTGCCAGCAGCCCGCGGGCCATGGGGGGGAGCACTGAAGCTTTCTTT. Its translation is CASSPRAMGGSTEAFF.

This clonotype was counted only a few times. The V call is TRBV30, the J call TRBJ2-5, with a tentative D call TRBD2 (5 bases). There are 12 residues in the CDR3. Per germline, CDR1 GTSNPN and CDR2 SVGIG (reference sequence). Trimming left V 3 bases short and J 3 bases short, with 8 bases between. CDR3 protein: CAWSAEEETQYF. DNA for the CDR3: TGTGCCTGGAGCGCGGAGGAAGAGACCCAGTACTTC.

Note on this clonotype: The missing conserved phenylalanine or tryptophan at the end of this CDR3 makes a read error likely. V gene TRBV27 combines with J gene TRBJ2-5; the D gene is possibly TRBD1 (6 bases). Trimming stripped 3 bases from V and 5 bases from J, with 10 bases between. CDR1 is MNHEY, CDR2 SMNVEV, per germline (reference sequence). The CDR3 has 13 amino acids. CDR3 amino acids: CASSFTGLETQYL. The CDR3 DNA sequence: TGTGCCAGCAGTTTCACAGGGTTGGAGACCCAGTACCTC.

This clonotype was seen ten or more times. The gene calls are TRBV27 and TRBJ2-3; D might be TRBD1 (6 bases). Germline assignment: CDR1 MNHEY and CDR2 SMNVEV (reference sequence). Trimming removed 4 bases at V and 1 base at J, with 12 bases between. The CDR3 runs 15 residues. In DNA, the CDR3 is TGTGCCAGCAGTTCGACAGGACGTCGCACAGATACGCAGTATTTT. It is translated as CASSSTGRRTDTQYF.

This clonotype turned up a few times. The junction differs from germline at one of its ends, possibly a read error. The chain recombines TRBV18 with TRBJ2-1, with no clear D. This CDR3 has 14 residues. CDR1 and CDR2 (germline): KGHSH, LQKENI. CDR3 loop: CTSSPPGLYNEQFF. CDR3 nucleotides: TGTACCAGCTCACCACCCGGGCTCTACAATGAGCAGTTCTTC. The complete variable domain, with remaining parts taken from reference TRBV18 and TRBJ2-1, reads NAGVMQNPRHLVRRRGQEARLRCSPMKGHSHVYWYRQLPEEGLKFMVYLQKENIIDESGMPKERFSAEFPKEGPSILRIQQVVRGDSAAYFCTSSPPGLYNEQFFGPGTRLTVL.

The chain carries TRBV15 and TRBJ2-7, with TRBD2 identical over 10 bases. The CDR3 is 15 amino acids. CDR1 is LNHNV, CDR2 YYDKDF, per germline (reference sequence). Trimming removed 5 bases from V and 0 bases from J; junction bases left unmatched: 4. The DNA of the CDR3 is TGTGCCACCAGCGTTAGCGGGGGGCCCTCCTACGAGCAGTACTTC. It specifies CATSVSGGPSYEQYF.

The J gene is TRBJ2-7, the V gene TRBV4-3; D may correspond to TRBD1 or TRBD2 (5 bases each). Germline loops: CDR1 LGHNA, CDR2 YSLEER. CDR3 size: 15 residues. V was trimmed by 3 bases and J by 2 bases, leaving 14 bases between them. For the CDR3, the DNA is TGCGCCAGCAGCCATTCACGGGGCGTTGCCTACGAGCAGTACTTC. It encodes CASSHSRGVAYEQYF.

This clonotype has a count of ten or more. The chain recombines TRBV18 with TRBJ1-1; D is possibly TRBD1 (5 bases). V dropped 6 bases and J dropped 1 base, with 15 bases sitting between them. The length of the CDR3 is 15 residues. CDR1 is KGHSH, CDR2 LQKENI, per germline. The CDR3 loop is CASSPRADWNTEAFF. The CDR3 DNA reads TGTGCCAGCTCGCCCAGGGCGGATTGGAACACTGAAGCTTTCTTT.

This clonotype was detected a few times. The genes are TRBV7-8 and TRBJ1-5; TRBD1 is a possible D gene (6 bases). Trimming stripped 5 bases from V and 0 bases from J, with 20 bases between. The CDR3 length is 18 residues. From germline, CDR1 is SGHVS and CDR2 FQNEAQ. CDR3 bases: TGTGCCAGCAGCCCCATTGGGGGACAAAGATATAGCAATCAGCCCCAGCATTTT. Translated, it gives CASSPIGGQRYSNQPQHF.

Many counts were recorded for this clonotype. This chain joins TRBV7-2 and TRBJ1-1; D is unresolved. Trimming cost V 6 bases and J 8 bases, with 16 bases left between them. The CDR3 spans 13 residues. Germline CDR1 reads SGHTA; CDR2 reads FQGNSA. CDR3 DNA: TGTGCCAGCAGTCCTATGGTGGGGAAGGAAGCTTTCTTT. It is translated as CASSPMVGKEAFF.

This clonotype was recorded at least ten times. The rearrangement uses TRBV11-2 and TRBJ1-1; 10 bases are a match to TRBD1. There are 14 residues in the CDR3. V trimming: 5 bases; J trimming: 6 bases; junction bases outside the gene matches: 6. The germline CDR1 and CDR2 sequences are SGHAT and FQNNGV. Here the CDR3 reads CASSMTGGSPEAFF. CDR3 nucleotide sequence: TGTGCCAGCAGCATGACAGGGGGCAGTCCTGAAGCTTTCTTT.

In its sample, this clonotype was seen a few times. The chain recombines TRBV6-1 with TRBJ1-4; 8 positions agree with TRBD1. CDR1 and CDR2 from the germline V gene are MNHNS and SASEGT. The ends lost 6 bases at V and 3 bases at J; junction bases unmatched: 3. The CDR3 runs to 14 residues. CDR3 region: CASRTDRANEKLFF. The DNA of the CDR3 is TGTGCCAGCAGAACGGACAGGGCTAATGAAAAACTGTTTTTT.

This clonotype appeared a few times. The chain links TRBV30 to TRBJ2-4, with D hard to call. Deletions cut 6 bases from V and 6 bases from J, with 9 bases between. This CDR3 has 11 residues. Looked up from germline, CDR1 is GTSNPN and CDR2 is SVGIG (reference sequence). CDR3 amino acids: CACQRGNIQYF. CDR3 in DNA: TGTGCCTGTCAACGAGGAAACATTCAGTACTTC.

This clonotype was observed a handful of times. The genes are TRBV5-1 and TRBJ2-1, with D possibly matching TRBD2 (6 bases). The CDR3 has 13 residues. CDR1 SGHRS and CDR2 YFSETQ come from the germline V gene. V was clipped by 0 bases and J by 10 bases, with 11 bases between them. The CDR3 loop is CASSLGAGKEQFF. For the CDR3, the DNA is TGCGCCAGCAGCTTGGGGGCGGGAAAGGAGCAGTTCTTC.

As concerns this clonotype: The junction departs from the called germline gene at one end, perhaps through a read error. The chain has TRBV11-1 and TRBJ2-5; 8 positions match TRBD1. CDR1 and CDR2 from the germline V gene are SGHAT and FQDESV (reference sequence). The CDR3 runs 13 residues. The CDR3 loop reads CAGSEDRAETQYF. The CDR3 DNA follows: TGTGCCGGCAGCGAGGACAGGGCTGAGACCCAGTACTTC.

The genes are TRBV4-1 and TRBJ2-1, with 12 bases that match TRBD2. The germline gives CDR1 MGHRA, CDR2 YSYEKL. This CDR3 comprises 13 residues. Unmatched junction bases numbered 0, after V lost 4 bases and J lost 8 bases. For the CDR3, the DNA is TGCGCCAGCAGCCGACTAGCGGGAGATGAGCAGTTCTTC. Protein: CASSRLAGDEQFF.

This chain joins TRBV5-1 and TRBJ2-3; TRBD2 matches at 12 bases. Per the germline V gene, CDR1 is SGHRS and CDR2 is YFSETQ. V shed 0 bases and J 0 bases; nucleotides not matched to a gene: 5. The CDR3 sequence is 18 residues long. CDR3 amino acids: CASSLGLAGGRSTDTQYF. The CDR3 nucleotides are TGCGCCAGCAGCTTGGGCCTAGCGGGGGGGCGTAGCACAGATACGCAGTATTTT.

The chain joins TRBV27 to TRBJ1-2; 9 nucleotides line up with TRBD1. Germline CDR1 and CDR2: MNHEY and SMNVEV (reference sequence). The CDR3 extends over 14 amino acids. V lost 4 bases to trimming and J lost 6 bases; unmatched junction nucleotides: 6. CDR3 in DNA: TGTGCCAGCAGTTATAGGACAGGGGTCAATGGCTACACCTTC. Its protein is CASSYRTGVNGYTF.

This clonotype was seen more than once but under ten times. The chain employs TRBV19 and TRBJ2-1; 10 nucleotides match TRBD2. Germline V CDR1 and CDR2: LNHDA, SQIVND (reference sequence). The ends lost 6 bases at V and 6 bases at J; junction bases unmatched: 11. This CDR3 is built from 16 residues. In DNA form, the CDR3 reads TGTGCCAGTAGCGAACCACTCGGGACTAGCGTCAATGAGCAGTTCTTC. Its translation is CASSEPLGTSVNEQFF.

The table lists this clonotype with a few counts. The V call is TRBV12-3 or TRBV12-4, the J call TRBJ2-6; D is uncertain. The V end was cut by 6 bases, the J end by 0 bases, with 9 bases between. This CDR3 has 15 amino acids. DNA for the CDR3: TGTGCCAGCAGGAAAGATGACTCTGGGGCCAACGTCCTGACTTTC. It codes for CASRKDDSGANVLTF.

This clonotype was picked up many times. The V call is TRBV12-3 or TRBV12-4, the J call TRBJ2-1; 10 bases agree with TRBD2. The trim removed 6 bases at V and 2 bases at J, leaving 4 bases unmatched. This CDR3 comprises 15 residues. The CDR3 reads CASSPSGGPYNEQFF. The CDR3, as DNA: TGTGCCAGCAGCCCTAGCGGGGGTCCCTACAATGAGCAGTTCTTC.